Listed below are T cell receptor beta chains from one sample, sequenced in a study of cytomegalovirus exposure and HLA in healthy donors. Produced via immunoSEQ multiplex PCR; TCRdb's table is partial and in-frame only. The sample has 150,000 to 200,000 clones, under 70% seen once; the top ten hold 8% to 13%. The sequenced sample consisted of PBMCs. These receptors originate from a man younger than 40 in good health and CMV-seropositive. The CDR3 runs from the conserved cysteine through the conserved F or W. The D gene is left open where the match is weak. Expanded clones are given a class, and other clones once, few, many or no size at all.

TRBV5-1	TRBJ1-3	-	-	TGCGCCAGCAGCTTGGCTTCAGGGGGAAACACCATATATTTT	CASSLASGGNTIYF
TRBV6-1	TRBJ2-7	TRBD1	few	TGTGCCAGCAGTGAAGGGGCCCTCGTCAGGGGGCTCTTATACGAGCAGTACTTC	CASSEGALVRGLLYEQYF
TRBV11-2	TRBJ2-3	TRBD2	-	TGTGCCAGCAGCTCAGGGTCTAGCGGTAGCACAGATACGCAGTATTTT	CASSSGSSGSTDTQYF
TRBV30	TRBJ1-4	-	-	TGTGCCTGGAGTCGAGGGATAAGGGAAAAACTGTTTTTT	CAWSRGIREKLFF
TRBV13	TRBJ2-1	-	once	TGTGCCAGCAGCCCCCGGGAGCGCGATGAGCAGTTCTTC	CASSPRERDEQFF
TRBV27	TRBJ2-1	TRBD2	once	TGTGCCAGCAGTCTAGCGGGGAACAACTACAATGAGCAGTTCTTC	CASSLAGNNYNEQFF
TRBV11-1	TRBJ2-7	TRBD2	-	TGTGCCAGCGCGAATAGCGGGAGTGGTTACGAGCAGTACTTC	CASANSGSGYEQYF
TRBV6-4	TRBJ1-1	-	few	TGTGCCAGCACTCGTGTCAACACTGAAGCTTTCTTT	CASTRVNTEAFF
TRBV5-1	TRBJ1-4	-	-	TGCGCCAGCGCCCAGGCCCTATCTCGGGAAAAACTGTTTTTT	CASAQALSREKLFF
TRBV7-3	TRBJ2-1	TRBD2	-	TGTGCCAGCAGCGACGGGAGGCAGGGCCTCTACAATGAGCAGTTCTTC	CASSDGRQGLYNEQFF
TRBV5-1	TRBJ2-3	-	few	TGCGCCAGCAGTTTAGCGGCCCACACAGATACGCAGTATTTT	CASSLAAHTDTQYF
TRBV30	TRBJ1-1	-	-	TGTGCCTGGAGGAGGGAGTTGGGCACTGAAGCTTTCTTT	CAWRRELGTEAFF
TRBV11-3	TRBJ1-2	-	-	TGTGCCAGCAGCTTAAGGTCTCGGGGATATGGCTACACCTTC	CASSLRSRGYGYTF
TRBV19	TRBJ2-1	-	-	TGTGCCAGTAGTATACCCGGCTCCTACAATGAGCAGTTCTTC	CASSIPGSYNEQFF
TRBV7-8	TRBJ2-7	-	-	TGTGCCAGCAGCTTAAGGCAGGGCCTCTACGAGCAGTACTTC	CASSLRQGLYEQYF